One T cell receptor beta chain is described in this entry. Participant age was roughly 18 to 89 years, and participants resided in around 24 US areas. The data were obtained in a study of blood T cell repertoires in COVID-19. How the authors handled the data: It was from reference gene primer amplification that nucleated cell counts were estimated. Profiled with immunoSEQ multiplex PCR; TCRdb holds only in-frame clones, not every one. D and trimming were read from the DNA, whereas the V and J calls and clone size are those reported in that table. This table holds about 200,000 clones, 89% found once. CDR3 size: 17 residues. The V end lost 0 bases, the J end lost 7 bases, and 21 bases lay between the germline ends. Germline loops: CDR1 LNHNV, CDR2 YYDKDF (reference sequence).

The receptor's source is a woman between 25 and 40 years old with acute COVID-19. Sequenced: PBMCs or T cells enriched from blood (not recorded which). V gene TRBV15 combines with J gene TRBJ1-2; TRBD1 is a possible D gene (6 bases). CDR3 sequence: CATSRDAIGGARVGYTF. The DNA for the CDR3 is TGTGCCACCAGCAGAGATGCGATTGGGGGGGCGCGGGTTGGCTACACCTTC.